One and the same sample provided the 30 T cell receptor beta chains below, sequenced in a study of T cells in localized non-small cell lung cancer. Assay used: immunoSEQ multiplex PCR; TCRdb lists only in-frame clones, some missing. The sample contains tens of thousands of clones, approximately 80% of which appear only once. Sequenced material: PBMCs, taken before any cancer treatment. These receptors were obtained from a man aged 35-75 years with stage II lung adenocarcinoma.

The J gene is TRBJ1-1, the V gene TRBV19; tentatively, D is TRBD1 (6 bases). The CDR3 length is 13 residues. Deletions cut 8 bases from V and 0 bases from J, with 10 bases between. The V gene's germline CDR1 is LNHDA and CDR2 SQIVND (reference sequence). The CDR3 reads CASGGQLNTEAFF. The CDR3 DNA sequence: TGTGCCAGTGGGGGGCAGTTGAACACTGAAGCTTTCTTT.

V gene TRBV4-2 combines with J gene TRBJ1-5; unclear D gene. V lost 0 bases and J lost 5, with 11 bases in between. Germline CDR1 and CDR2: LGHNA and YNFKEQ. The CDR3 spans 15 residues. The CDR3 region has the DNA TGTGCCAGCAGCCAAGAGGAGACACGACATCAGCCCCAGCATTTT. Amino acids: CASSQEETRHQPQHF.

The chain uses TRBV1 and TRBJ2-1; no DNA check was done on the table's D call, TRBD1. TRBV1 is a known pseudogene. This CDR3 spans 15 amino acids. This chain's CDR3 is CTSSRTGENYNEQFF. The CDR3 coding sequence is TGCACCAGCAGCCGAACAGGCGAAAACTACAATGAGCAGTTCTTC.

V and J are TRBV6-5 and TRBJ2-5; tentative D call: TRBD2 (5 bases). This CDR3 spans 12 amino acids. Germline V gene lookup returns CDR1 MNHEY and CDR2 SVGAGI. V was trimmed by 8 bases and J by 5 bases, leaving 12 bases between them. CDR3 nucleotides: TGTGCCAGCTCGGGATTCGGGGAGACCCAGTACTTC. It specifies CASSGFGETQYF.

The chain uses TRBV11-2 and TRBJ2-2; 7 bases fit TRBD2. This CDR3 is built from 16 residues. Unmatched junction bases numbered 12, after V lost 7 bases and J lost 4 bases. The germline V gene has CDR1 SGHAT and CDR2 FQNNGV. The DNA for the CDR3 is TGTGCCAGCACCTTCCCCGGCGGGAGTCCCACCGGGGAGCTGTTTTTT. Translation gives CASTFPGGSPTGELFF. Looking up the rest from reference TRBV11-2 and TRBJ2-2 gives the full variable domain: EAGVAQSPRYKIIEKRQSVAFWCNPISGHATLYWYQQILGQGPKLLIQFQNNGVVDDSQLPKDRFSAERLKGVDSTLKIQPAKLEDSAVYLCASTFPGGSPTGELFFGEGSRLTVL.

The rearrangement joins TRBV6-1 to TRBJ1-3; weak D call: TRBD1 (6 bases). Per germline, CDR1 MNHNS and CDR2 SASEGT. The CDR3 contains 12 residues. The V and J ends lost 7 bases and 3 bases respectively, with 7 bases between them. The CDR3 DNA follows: TGTGCCAGCACAGGGGATGGAAACACCATATATTTT. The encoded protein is CASTGDGNTIYF.

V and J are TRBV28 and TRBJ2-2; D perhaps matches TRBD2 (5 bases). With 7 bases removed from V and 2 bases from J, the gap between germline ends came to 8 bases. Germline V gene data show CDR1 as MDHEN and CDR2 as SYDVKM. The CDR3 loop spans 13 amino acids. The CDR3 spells CASTGGNTGELFF. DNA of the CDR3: TGTGCCAGCACCGGAGGAAACACCGGGGAGCTGTTTTTT.

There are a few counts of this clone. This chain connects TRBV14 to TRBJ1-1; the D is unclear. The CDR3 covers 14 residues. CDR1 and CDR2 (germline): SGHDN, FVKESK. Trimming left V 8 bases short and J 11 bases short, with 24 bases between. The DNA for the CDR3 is TGTGCCAGCCTAGAACTTACCTATTTACTTCGGGCTTTCTTT. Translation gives CASLELTYLLRAFF.

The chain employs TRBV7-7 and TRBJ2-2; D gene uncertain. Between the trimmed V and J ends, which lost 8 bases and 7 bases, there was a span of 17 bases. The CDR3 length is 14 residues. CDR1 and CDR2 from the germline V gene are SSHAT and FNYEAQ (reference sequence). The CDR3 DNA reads TGTGCCAGCGCTGAGAGAAGGCACGGCGGGGAGCTGTTTTTT. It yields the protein CASAERRHGGELFF.

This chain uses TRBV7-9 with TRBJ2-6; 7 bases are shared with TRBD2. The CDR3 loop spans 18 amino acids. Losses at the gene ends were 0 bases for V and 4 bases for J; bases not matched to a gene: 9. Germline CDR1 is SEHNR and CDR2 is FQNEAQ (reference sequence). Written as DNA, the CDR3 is TGTGCCAGCAGCTTAGCCAACTTGCGGGAGCACGGGGCCAACGTCCTGACTTTC. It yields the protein CASSLANLREHGANVLTF.

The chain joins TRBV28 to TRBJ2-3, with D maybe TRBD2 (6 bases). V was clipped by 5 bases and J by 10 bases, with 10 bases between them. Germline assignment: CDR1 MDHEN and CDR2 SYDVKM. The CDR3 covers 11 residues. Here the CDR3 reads CASSGTRPQYF. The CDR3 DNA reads TGTGCCAGCAGTGGGACTCGACCGCAGTATTTT.

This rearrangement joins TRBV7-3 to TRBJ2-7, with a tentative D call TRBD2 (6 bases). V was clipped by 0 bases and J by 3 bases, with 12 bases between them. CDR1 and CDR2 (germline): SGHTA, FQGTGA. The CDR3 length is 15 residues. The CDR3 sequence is CASSLTPGAGYEQYF. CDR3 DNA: TGTGCCAGCAGCTTAACTCCGGGAGCTGGCTACGAGCAGTACTTC. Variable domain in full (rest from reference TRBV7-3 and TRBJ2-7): GAGVSQTPSNKVTEKGKYVELRCDPISGHTALYWYRQSLGQGPEFLIYFQGTGAADDSGLPNDRFFAVRPEGSVSTLKIQRTERGDSAVYLCASSLTPGAGYEQYFGPGTRLTVT.

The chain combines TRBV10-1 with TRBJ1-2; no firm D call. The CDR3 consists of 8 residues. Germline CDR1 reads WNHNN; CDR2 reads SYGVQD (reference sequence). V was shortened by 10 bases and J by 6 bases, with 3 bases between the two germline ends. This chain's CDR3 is CAMNGYTF. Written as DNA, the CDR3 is TGCGCCATGAATGGCTACACCTTC.

This CDR3 is CASTPGSGREQYF. CDR3 DNA sequence: TGTGCCAGCACCCCTGGCTCGGGACGGGAGCAGTACTTC. This chain uses TRBV19 with TRBJ2-5; TRBD2 is a possible D gene (6 bases). This CDR3 spans 13 amino acids. The V and J ends lost 9 bases and 11 bases respectively, with 22 bases between them. The V gene's germline CDR1 is LNHDA and CDR2 SQIVND (reference sequence).

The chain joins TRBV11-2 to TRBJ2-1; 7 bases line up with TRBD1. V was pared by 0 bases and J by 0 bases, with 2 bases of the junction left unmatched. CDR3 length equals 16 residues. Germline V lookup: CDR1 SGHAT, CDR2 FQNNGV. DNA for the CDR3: TGTGCCAGCAGCTTAGATCAGGGGGACTCCTACAATGAGCAGTTCTTC. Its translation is CASSLDQGDSYNEQFF.

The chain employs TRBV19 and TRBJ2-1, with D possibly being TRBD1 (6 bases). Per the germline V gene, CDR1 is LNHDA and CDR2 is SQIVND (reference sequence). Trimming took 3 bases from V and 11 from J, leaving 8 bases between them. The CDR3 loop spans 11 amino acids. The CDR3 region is CASSIGQKQFF. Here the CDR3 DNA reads TGTGCCAGTAGTATCGGACAGAAGCAGTTCTTC.

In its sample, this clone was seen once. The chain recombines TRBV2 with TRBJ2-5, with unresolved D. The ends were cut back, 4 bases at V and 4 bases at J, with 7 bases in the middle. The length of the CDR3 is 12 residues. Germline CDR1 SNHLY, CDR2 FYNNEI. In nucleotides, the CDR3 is TGTGCCAGCAGTGTTAGTGGAGAGACCCAGTACTTC. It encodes CASSVSGETQYF.

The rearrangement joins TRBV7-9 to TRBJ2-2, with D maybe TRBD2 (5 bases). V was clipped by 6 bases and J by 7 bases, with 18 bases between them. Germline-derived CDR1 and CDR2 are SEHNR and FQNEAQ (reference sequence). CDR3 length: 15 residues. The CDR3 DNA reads TGTGCCAGCAGGCTAGCCTGGAGTCCCGGCGGGGAGCTGTTTTTT. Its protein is CASRLAWSPGGELFF.

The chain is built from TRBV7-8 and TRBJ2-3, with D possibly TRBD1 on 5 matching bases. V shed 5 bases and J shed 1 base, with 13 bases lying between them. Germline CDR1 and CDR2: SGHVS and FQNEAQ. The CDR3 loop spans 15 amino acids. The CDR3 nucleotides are TGTGCCAGCAGCCCTTGGGGCAGCCGCACAGATACGCAGTATTTT. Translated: CASSPWGSRTDTQYF.

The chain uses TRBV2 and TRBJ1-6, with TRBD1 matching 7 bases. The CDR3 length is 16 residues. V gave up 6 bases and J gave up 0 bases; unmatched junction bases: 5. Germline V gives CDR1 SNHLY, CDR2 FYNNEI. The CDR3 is CASSETGSSYNSPLHF. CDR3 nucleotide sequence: TGTGCCAGCAGCGAGACAGGGAGCTCCTATAATTCACCCCTCCACTTT.

The CDR3 bases are TGTGCCAGCAGCTTAGTCGGCGGGAGCGTCTACGAGCAGTACTTC. It yields the protein CASSLVGGSVYEQYF. V and J are TRBV7-3 and TRBJ2-7, with 7 nucleotides matching TRBD2. This CDR3 comprises 15 residues. CDR1 and CDR2 (germline): SGHTA, FQGTGA. With 2 bases clipped from V and 3 bases from J, the junction kept 7 bases outside the gene matches.

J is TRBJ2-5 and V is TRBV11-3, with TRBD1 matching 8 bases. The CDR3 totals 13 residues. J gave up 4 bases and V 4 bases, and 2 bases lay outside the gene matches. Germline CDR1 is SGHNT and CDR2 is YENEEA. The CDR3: CASSYTGGETQYF. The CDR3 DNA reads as TGTGCCAGCAGCTATACAGGGGGAGAGACCCAGTACTTC.

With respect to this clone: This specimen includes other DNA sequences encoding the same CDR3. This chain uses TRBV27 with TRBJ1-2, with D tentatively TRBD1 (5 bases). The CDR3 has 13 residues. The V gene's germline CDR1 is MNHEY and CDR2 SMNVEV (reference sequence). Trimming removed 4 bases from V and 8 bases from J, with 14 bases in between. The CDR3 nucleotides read TGTGCCAGCAGTTCCAGGGATATCGTCGGCTACACCTTC. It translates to CASSSRDIVGYTF.

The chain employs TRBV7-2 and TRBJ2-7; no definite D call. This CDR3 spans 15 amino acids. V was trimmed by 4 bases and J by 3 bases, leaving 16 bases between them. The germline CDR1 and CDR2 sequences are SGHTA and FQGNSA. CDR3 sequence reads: CASSSLGSGRYEQYF. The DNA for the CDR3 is TGTGCCAGCAGCTCACTGGGTTCGGGCCGCTACGAGCAGTACTTC.

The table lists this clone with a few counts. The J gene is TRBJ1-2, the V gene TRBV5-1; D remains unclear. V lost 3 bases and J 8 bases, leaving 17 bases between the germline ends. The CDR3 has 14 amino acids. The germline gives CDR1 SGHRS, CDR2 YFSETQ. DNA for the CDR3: TGCGCCAGCAGCTCCCAATCTCGTCTTGGGGGCTACACCTTC. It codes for CASSSQSRLGGYTF.

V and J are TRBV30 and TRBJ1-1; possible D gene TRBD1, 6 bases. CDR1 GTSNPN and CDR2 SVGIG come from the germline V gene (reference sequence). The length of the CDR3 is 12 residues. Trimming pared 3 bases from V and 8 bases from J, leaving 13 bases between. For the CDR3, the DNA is TGTGCCTGGAGCCCGACCGGGACAGAAGCTTTCTTT. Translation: CAWSPTGTEAFF.

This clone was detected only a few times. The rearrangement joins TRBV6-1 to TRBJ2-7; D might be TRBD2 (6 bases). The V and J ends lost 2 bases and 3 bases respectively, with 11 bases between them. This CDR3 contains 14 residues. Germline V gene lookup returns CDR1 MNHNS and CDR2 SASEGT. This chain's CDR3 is CASSERSRGYEQYF. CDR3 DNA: TGTGCCAGCAGTGAAAGGTCGCGGGGCTACGAGCAGTACTTC.

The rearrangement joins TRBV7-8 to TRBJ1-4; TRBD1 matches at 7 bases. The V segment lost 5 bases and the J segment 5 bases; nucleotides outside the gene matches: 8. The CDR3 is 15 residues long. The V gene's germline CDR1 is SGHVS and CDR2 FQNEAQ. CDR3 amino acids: CASSPETGQNEKLFF. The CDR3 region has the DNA TGTGCCAGCAGCCCAGAGACAGGGCAGAATGAAAAACTGTTTTTT. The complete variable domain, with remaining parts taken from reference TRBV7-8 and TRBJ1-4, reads GAGVSQSPRYKVAKRGQDVALRCDPISGHVSLFWYQQALGQGPEFLTYFQNEAQLDKSGLPSDRFFAERPEGSVSTLKIQRTQQEDSAVYLCASSPETGQNEKLFFGSGTQLSVL.

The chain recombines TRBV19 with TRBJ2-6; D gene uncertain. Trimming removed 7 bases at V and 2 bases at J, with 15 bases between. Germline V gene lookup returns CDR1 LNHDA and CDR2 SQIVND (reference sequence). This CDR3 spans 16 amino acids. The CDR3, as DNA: TGTGCCAGTACCGCTCTCACTTCTCCTGGGGCCAACGTCCTGACTTTC. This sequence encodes CASTALTSPGANVLTF.

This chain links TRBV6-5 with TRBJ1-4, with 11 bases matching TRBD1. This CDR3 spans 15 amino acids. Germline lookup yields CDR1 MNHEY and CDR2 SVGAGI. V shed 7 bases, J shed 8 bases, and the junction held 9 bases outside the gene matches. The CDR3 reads CASNTGQGVEEKLFF. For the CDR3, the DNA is TGTGCCAGCAATACGGGACAGGGGGTTGAGGAAAAACTGTTTTTT.